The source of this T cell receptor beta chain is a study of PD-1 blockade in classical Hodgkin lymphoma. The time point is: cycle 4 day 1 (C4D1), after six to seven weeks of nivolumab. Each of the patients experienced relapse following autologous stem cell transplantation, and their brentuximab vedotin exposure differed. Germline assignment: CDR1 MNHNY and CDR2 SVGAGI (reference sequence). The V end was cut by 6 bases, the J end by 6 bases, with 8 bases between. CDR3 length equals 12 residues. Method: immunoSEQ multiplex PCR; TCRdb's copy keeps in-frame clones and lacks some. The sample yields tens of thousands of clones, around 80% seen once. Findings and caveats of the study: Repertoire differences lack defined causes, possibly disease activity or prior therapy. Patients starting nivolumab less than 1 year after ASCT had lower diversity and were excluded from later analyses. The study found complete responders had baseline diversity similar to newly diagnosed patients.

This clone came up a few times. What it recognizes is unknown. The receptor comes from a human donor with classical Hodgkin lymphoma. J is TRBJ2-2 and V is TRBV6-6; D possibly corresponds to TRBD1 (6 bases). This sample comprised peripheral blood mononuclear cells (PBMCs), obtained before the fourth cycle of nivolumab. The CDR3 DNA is TGTGCCAGCAGCACAGGGCCCGGGGAGCTGTTTTTT. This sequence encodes CASSTGPGELFF.